The sequence of this T cell receptor (beta chain) was determined in a study of T cell responses to AZD1222 COVID-19 vaccine. With 9 bases removed from V and 0 bases from J, the gap between germline ends came to 17 bases. The length of the CDR3 is 15 residues. Germline V CDR1 and CDR2: MNHEY, SMNVEV (reference sequence). Produced via immunoSEQ multiplex PCR; TCRdb's table is partial and in-frame only. The sample consists of 50,000 to 70,000 clones, more than 80% of them appearing once. This clonotype originated in an adult in good health. The chain combines TRBV27 with TRBJ1-1; D not certain. This specimen consisted of peripheral blood, obtained on day 0 of MenACWY control vaccination. CDR3 nucleotide sequence: TGTGCCAGTAGGAGGACGTCTCTTATGAACACTGAAGCTTTCTTT. Translating gives CASRRTSLMNTEAFF.